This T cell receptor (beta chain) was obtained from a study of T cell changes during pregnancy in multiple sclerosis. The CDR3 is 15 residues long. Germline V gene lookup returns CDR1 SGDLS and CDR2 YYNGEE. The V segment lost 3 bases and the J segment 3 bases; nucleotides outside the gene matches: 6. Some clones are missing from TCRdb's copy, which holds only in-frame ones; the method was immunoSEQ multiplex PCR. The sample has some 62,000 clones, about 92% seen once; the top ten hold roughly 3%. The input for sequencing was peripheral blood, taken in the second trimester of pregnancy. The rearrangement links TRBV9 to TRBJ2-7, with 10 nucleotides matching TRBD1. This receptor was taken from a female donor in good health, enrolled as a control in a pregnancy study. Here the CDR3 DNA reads TGTGCCAGCAGCGCATCCGGACAGGGGGGCTACGAGCAGTACTTC. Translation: CASSASGQGGYEQYF.